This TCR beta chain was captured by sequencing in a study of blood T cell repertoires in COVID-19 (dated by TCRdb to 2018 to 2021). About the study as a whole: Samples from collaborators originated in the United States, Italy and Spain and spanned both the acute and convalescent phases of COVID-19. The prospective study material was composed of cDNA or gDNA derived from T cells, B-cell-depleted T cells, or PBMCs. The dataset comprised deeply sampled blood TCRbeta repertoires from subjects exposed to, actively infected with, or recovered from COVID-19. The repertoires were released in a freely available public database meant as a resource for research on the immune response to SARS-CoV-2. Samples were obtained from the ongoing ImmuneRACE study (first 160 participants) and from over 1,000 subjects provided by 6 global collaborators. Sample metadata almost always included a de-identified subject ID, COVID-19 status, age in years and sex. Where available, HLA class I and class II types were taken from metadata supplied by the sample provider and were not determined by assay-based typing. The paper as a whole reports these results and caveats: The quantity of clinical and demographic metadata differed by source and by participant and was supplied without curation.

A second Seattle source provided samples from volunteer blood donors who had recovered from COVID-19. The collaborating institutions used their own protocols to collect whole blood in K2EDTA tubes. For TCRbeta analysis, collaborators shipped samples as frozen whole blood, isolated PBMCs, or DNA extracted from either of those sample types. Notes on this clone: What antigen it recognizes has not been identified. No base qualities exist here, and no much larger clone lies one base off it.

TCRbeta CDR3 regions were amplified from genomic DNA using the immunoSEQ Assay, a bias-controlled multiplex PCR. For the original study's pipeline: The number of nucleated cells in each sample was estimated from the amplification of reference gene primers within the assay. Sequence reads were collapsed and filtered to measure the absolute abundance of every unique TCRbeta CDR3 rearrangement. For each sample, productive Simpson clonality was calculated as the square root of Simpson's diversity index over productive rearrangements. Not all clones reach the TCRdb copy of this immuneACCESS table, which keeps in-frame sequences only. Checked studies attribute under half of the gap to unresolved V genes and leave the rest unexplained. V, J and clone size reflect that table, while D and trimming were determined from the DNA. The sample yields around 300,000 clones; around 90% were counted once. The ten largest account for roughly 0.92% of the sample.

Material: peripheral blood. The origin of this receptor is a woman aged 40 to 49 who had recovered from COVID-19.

The sequence in DNA is TGTGCCAGCACCCCAGGGGGCCTGAACACCGGGGAGCTGTTTTTT. The resulting protein is CASTPGGLNTGELFF. Rearrangement joined TRBV6-5 to TRBJ2-2, and 8 bases in between align with TRBD1. Clipping removes 7 bases from V and 1 base from J, with 5 as the unmatched junction base count. From the cysteine through the phenylalanine, the CDR3 covers 15 amino acids. Kept here is only the CDR3 DNA, which spans 45 bases and is read in frame from base 1. CDR1 MNHEY and CDR2 SVGAGI were looked up in the germline V gene.